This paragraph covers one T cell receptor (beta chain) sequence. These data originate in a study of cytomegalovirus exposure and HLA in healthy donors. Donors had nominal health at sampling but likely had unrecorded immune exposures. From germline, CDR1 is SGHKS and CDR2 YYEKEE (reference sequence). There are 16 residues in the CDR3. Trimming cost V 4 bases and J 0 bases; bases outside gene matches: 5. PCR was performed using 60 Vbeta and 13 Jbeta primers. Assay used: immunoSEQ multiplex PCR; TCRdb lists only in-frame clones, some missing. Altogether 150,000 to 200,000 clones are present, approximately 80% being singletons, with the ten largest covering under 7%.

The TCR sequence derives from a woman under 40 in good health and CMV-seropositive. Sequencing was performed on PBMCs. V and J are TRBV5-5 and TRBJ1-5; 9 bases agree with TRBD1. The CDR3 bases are TGTGCCAGCAGCCTTACAGGGGGCAATAGCAATCAGCCCCAGCATTTT. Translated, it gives CASSLTGGNSNQPQHF.